This T cell receptor (beta chain) is drawn from a study of beta chain features in type 1 diabetes. Since all of the isolated RNA was reverse transcribed, expressed TCRB transcripts were what got sequenced. The table came from immunoSEQ multiplex PCR; TCRdb's copy has only in-frame clones and leaves some out. Among some 250,000 clones listed, 25% to 35% were seen once. Findings of the study overall: Compared with healthy donors, patients appeared to share more similar naive, central memory and regulatory TCRB repertoires. The question left open here concerned HLA type influencing TCRB rearrangement.

Ten or more counts support this clone. The target antigen is unknown. The junction had 11 bases not matched to a gene; V was cut back by 5 bases and J by 4 bases. Germline CDR1 is MNHEY and CDR2 is SMNVEV (reference sequence). The CDR3 runs to 15 residues. Sequencing was carried out using central memory CD4+ T cells from blood. The chain carries TRBV27 and TRBJ2-7; 7 nucleotides agree with TRBD1. The receptor was derived from a man aged 25 to 40 in good health. The CDR3 sequence is CASSPRPGQIYEQYF. In DNA form, the CDR3 reads TGTGCCAGCAGTCCTCGGCCGGGACAGATATACGAGCAGTACTTC.